These 30 T cell receptor beta chains were sequenced from one sample in a study of Tregs in tolerant kidney transplant recipients. Some clones are missing from TCRdb's copy, which holds only in-frame ones; the method was immunoSEQ multiplex PCR. The data contain 90,000 to 130,000 clones, roughly 89% of them singletons. The sample was CD4+ T cells from blood, taken before the transplant. The receptors come from a human donor who received a combined kidney and bone marrow transplant.

This clone was found a few times. V and J are TRBV5-1 and TRBJ1-6, with D perhaps matching TRBD1 (6 bases). Trimming cost V 0 bases and J 13 bases, with 11 bases left between them. The CDR3 is made up of 13 amino acids. The germline V gene encodes CDR1 SGHRS and CDR2 YFSETQ. CDR3 sequence: CASSLGPRGPLHF. Written as DNA, the CDR3 is TGCGCCAGCAGCTTGGGACCCAGGGGTCCCCTCCACTTT.

V usage is TRBV6-1 and J usage is TRBJ1-4; the D gene is possibly TRBD1 (5 bases). V lost 6 bases and J 2 bases, leaving 10 bases between the germline ends. The CDR3 covers 14 residues. Germline V gives CDR1 MNHNS, CDR2 SASEGT. The CDR3 sequence is CASSLDNTNEKLFF. As DNA, the CDR3 is TGTGCCAGCAGCTTGGACAACACTAATGAAAAACTGTTTTTT.

This clone was seen once. The chain carries TRBV11-2 and TRBJ2-5; TRBD2 matches at 10 bases. The V gene's germline CDR1 is SGHAT and CDR2 FQNNGV. Trimming cost V 0 bases and J 5 bases; bases outside gene matches: 6. This CDR3 has 16 residues. This chain's CDR3 is CASSLDLAGAGETQYF. The CDR3 bases are TGTGCCAGCAGCTTAGACCTAGCGGGGGCCGGGGAGACCCAGTACTTC.

The chain couples TRBV5-6 to TRBJ1-5; 9 bases map to TRBD1. V trimming: 4 bases; J trimming: 7 bases; junction bases outside the gene matches: 12. The length of the CDR3 is 16 residues. Germline CDR1 reads SGHDT; CDR2 reads YYEEEE. CDR3 DNA sequence: TGTGCCAGCAGCAACGAGACCCGACAGGGGGAGCAGCCCCAGCATTTT. It encodes CASSNETRQGEQPQHF.

The chain employs TRBV6-6 and TRBJ2-5, with D possibly being TRBD2 (6 bases). The length of the CDR3 is 14 residues. CDR1 MNHNY and CDR2 SVGAGI come from the germline V gene (reference sequence). V lost 6 bases and J lost 4, with 15 bases in between. The DNA for the CDR3 is TGTGCCAGCAGAGGTGGAGGGGCGGGAGAGACCCAGTACTTC. Translating it yields CASRGGGAGETQYF.

In DNA form, the CDR3 reads TGCGCCAGCGAGGTGGCGGGAGATGGGGGCGGGGAGCTGTTTTTT. The encoded protein is CASEVAGDGGGELFF. The chain employs TRBV5-1 and TRBJ2-2, with TRBD2 identical over 7 bases. This CDR3 region has 15 residues. CDR1 and CDR2 (germline): SGHRS, YFSETQ. V gave up 7 bases and J gave up 7 bases; unmatched junction bases: 13.

This clone was observed a single time. The DNA of the CDR3 is TGTGCCAGCAGTGTTCCCGGGACAGGTGGCTATGGCTACACCTTC. Residues: CASSVPGTGGYGYTF. The chain is built from TRBV28 and TRBJ1-2; 8 bases are shared with TRBD1. CDR1 and CDR2 from the germline V gene are MDHEN and SYDVKM. CDR3 length equals 15 residues. V shed 5 bases, J shed 4 bases, and the junction held 9 bases outside the gene matches.

CDR3 nucleotide sequence: TGCAGCGTTGAGGTCGGGGGGGAGGATACGCAGTATTTT. As protein: CSVEVGGEDTQYF. The V and J genes are TRBV29-1 and TRBJ2-3, with 8 bases identical to TRBD2. This CDR3 is 13 amino acids long. Per the germline V gene, CDR1 is SQVTM and CDR2 is ANQGSEA. The junction had 5 bases not matched to a gene; V was cut back by 3 bases and J by 6 bases.

This clone was observed once. This rearrangement joins TRBV2 to TRBJ1-4, with a weak D call TRBD1 (5 bases). The CDR3 extends over 16 amino acids. The V end was cut by 2 bases, the J end by 0 bases, with 10 bases between. The germline V gene encodes CDR1 SNHLY and CDR2 FYNNEI. The CDR3 spells CASSERTPATNEKLFF. For the CDR3, the DNA is TGTGCCAGCAGTGAAAGGACACCAGCAACTAATGAAAAACTGTTTTTT.

The chain employs TRBV30 and TRBJ2-7, with 8 bases matching TRBD1. The CDR3 loop spans 13 amino acids. The V gene's germline CDR1 is GTSNPN and CDR2 SVGIG (reference sequence). CDR3: CALDRAGPYEQYF. As DNA, the CDR3 is TGTGCGCTGGACAGGGCAGGACCCTACGAGCAGTACTTC.

This chain joins TRBV11-2 and TRBJ2-2; D is undetermined. This CDR3 has 13 residues. Germline V CDR1 and CDR2: SGHAT, FQNNGV. Between the trimmed V and J ends, which lost 5 bases and 6 bases, there was a span of 10 bases. The CDR3 region is CASSPRAAGELFF. The DNA of the CDR3 is TGTGCCAGCAGCCCGCGTGCGGCCGGGGAGCTGTTTTTT.

This clone was found once. The V gene is TRBV5-1, the J gene TRBJ2-5; D remains unclear. The CDR3 loop spans 14 amino acids. V lost 0 bases and J 4 bases, leaving 10 bases between the germline ends. Germline CDR1 SGHRS, CDR2 YFSETQ. The CDR3, as DNA: TGCGCCAGCAGCTTGGGGGTAGCCTCAGAGACCCAGTACTTC. This translates into CASSLGVASETQYF.

The rearrangement links TRBV18 to TRBJ2-3, with D tentatively TRBD2 (6 bases). The CDR3 has 13 amino acids. Germline V CDR1 and CDR2: KGHSH, LQKENI. Trimming removed 3 bases at V and 6 bases at J, with 10 bases between. The CDR3 loop is CASSPRGADTQYF. The CDR3 DNA is TGTGCCAGCTCACCCCGCGGGGCGGATACGCAGTATTTT.

In the case of this clone: This CDR3 is also generated by other DNA sequences in the sample. The J gene is TRBJ2-5, the V gene TRBV5-1; possibly TRBD2 for D (6 bases). The germline gives CDR1 SGHRS, CDR2 YFSETQ. Trimming removed 0 bases from V and 5 bases from J, with 8 bases in between. The CDR3 spans 13 residues. The CDR3 here is CASSLGGGETQYF. CDR3 DNA: TGCGCCAGCAGCTTGGGTGGAGGGGAGACCCAGTACTTC.

The chain employs TRBV10-3 and TRBJ2-3; 11 bases map to TRBD2. The CDR3 loop spans 17 amino acids. The trim removed 3 bases at V and 2 bases at J, leaving 7 bases unmatched. Germline V gene lookup returns CDR1 ENHRY and CDR2 SYGVKD. The CDR3 DNA sequence: TGTGCCATCAGTGACTGGGTAGCGGGGGGGTCCACAGATACGCAGTATTTT. As protein: CAISDWVAGGSTDTQYF.

In this sample, this clone turned up once. CDR3 nucleotides: TGTGCCAGCAGCTTACACACCTCCTACGAGCAGTACTTC. Residues: CASSLHTSYEQYF. The J gene is TRBJ2-7, the V gene TRBV7-2; D is uncertain. The CDR3 length is 13 residues. V shed 2 bases and J shed 0 bases, with 5 bases lying between them. Germline CDR1 is SGHTA and CDR2 is FQGNSA. The full variable domain, in which reference TRBV7-2 and TRBJ2-7 provide the parts outside the CDR3, is GAGVSQSPSNKVTEKGKDVELRCDPISGHTALYWYRQSLGQGLEFLIYFQGNSAPDKSGLPSDRFSAERTGGSVSTLTIQRTQQEDSAVYLCASSLHTSYEQYFGPGTRLTVT.

The V gene is TRBV4-3, the J gene TRBJ1-1; D is uncertain. V was shortened by 3 bases and J by 0 bases, with 8 bases between the two germline ends. The germline V gene has CDR1 LGHNA and CDR2 YSLEER. The CDR3 covers 14 residues. The CDR3 DNA is TGCGCCAGCAGCCAGACAACATTGAACACTGAAGCTTTCTTT. Translated, it gives CASSQTTLNTEAFF.

The V call is TRBV5-4, the J call TRBJ2-1; a possible D gene is TRBD2 (6 bases). The CDR3 length is 14 residues. Germline CDR1 SGHNT, CDR2 YYREEE (reference sequence). V was pared by 2 bases and J by 6 bases, with 12 bases between. The CDR3 DNA follows: TGTGCCAGCAGCTTTGGCGGGGTGGTCAATGAGCAGTTCTTC. Translated, it gives CASSFGGVVNEQFF.

This chain joins TRBV28 and TRBJ1-1, with TRBD1 matching 9 bases. CDR3 length equals 15 residues. Per germline, CDR1 MDHEN and CDR2 SYDVKM. The V and J ends lost 7 bases and 7 bases, in that order; junction bases with no gene match: 13. The CDR3 DNA sequence: TGTGCCAGCACCGTGAGGGGGACAGGGCTGATTGAAGCTTTCTTT. This encodes CASTVRGTGLIEAFF.

In its sample, this clone was seen once. This chain's CDR3 is CASSREVGAEAFF. The CDR3 DNA is TGTGCCAGCTCCCGGGAGGTGGGAGCTGAAGCTTTCTTT. The rearrangement links TRBV19 to TRBJ1-1, with D hard to call. Germline V gene lookup returns CDR1 LNHDA and CDR2 SQIVND (reference sequence). Trimming took 9 bases from V and 6 from J, leaving 17 bases between them. The CDR3 spans 13 residues.

The J gene is TRBJ1-2, the V gene TRBV9, with D perhaps matching TRBD1 (5 bases). The germline V gene has CDR1 SGDLS and CDR2 YYNGEE. Trimming took 0 bases from V and 8 from J, leaving 17 bases between them. CDR3 length: 15 amino acids. The CDR3 DNA reads TGTGCCAGCAGCGTAGGACAGACCCTCTTGGGCGGCTACACCTTC. Amino acids: CASSVGQTLLGGYTF.

The chain has TRBV28 and TRBJ1-1; no clear D. V was shortened by 6 bases and J by 2 bases, with 13 bases between the two germline ends. The CDR3 sequence is 14 residues long. CDR1 MDHEN and CDR2 SYDVKM come from the germline V gene. The CDR3 reads CASSPTDFNTEAFF. The CDR3 DNA reads TGTGCCAGCAGCCCAACGGACTTCAACACTGAAGCTTTCTTT.

V usage is TRBV5-6 and J usage is TRBJ1-4; TRBD1 might be the D (5 bases). The CDR3 contains 14 residues. The V end was cut by 3 bases, the J end by 8 bases, with 14 bases between. Germline V gene sequence: CDR1 SGHDT, CDR2 YYEEEE. As DNA, the CDR3 is TGTGCCAGCAGCTCCGCCGGGAGGGGCGAAAAACTGTTTTTT. This sequence encodes CASSSAGRGEKLFF.

The chain recombines TRBV27 with TRBJ2-7; D might be TRBD2 (6 bases). This CDR3 contains 14 residues. Germline CDR1 MNHEY, CDR2 SMNVEV (reference sequence). The ends were cut back, 8 bases at V and 5 bases at J, with 19 bases in the middle. The CDR3 spells CASGPGGTLHEQYF. The CDR3 region has the DNA TGTGCCAGCGGCCCCGGCGGGACTCTCCACGAGCAGTACTTC.

The chain is built from TRBV10-1 and TRBJ2-1; TRBD2 matches at 7 bases. V lost 4 bases and J lost 6; bases outside the gene matches: 6. Germline V gives CDR1 WNHNN, CDR2 SYGVQD (reference sequence). The CDR3 has 14 residues. The CDR3 is CASSGSGGVNEQFF. DNA of the CDR3: TGCGCCAGCAGTGGGTCGGGAGGAGTCAATGAGCAGTTCTTC.

This clone was seen a single time. The gene calls are TRBV9 and TRBJ2-3; 8 bases agree with TRBD2. This CDR3 is 16 amino acids long. Trimming at V came to 4 bases and at J to 0 bases, leaving 7 bases not matched to a gene. Germline assignment: CDR1 SGDLS and CDR2 YYNGEE. The chain's CDR3 is CASSRPTSVSTDTQYF. CDR3 coding DNA: TGTGCCAGCAGCCGCCCGACTAGCGTTAGCACAGATACGCAGTATTTT.

This clone was found once. One end of the junction is discordant with germline, which a read error may explain. This sequence joins TRBV7-9 and TRBJ2-5, with 7 bases aligning to TRBD1. CDR1 SEHNR and CDR2 FQNEAQ come from the germline V gene (reference sequence). This CDR3 has 14 amino acids. CDR3 DNA sequence: TGTGCCAGCAGATTAGGGACAGCCCAAGAGACCCAGTACTTC. Encoded protein: CASRLGTAQETQYF.

The chain couples TRBV18 to TRBJ1-1; 7 nucleotides agree with TRBD1. V dropped 6 bases and J dropped 4; count of bases not matched to a gene: 8. Germline loops: CDR1 KGHSH, CDR2 LQKENI. The CDR3 sequence is 14 residues long. The chain's CDR3 is CASSEGQLFTEAFF. In DNA form, the CDR3 reads TGTGCCAGCTCGGAGGGACAGCTTTTCACTGAAGCTTTCTTT.

CDR3 amino acids: CASSVNTEAFF. CDR3 DNA sequence: TGTGCCAGCAGCGTGAACACTGAAGCTTTCTTT. This chain links TRBV2 with TRBJ1-1, with D unresolved. The V gene lost 6 bases and the J gene lost 0 bases, with 2 bases spanning the gap. CDR3 length: 11 amino acids. CDR1 SNHLY and CDR2 FYNNEI come from the germline V gene.

The gene calls are TRBV19 and TRBJ2-4, with D tentatively TRBD2 (6 bases). V lost 5 bases to trimming and J lost 7 bases, with 21 bases between them. Germline-derived CDR1 and CDR2 are LNHDA and SQIVND (reference sequence). The CDR3 sequence is 16 residues long. The CDR3 loop is CASSPRGSGTHNIQYF. The DNA of the CDR3 is TGTGCCAGTAGTCCTCGGGGTAGCGGAACCCATAACATTCAGTACTTC. The complete variable domain, with remaining parts taken from reference TRBV19 and TRBJ2-4, reads DGGITQSPKYLFRKEGQNVTLSCEQNLNHDAMYWYRQDPGQGLRLIYYSQIVNDFQKGDIAEGYSVSREKKESFPLTVTSAQKNPTAFYLCASSPRGSGTHNIQYFGAGTRLSVL.